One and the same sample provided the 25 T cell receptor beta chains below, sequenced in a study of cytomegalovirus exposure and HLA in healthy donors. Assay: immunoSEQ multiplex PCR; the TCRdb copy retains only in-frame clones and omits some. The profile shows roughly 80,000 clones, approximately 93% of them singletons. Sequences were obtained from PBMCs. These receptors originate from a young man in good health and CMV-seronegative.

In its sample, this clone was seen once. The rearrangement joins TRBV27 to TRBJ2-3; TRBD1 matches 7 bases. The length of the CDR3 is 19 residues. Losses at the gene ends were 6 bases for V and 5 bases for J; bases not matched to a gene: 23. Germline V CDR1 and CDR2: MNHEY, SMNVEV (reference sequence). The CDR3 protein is CASSSYPMNTGDWGDTQYF. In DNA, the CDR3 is TGTGCCAGCAGCTCTTACCCAATGAATACAGGGGATTGGGGAGATACGCAGTATTTT.

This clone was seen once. The CDR3 reads CASTTGQGIYGYTF. CDR3 coding DNA: TGTGCCAGCACCACGGGACAGGGGATTTATGGCTACACCTTC. V usage is TRBV9 and J usage is TRBJ1-2; 10 nucleotides match TRBD1. CDR1 is SGDLS, CDR2 YYNGEE, per germline. The CDR3 extends over 14 amino acids. The trim removed 6 bases at V and 5 bases at J, leaving 7 bases unmatched. Variable domain in full (rest from reference TRBV9 and TRBJ1-2): DSGVTQTPKHLITATGQRVTLRCSPRSGDLSVYWYQQSLDQGLQFLIQYYNGEERAKGNILERFSAQQFPDLHSELNLSSLELGDSALYFCASTTGQGIYGYTFGSGTRLTVV.

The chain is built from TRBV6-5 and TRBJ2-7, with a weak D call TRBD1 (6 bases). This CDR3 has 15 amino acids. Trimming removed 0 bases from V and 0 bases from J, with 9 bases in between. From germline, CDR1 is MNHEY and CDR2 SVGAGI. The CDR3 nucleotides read TGTGCCAGCAGTTACTCCGGGACATTCTCCTACGAGCAGTACTTC. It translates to CASSYSGTFSYEQYF.

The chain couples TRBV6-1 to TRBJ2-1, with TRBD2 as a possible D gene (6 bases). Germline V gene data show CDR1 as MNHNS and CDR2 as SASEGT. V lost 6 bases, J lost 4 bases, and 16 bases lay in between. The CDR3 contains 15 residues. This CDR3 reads CASRLSWGEYNEQFF. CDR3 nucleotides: TGTGCCAGCAGATTGTCGTGGGGGGAATACAATGAGCAGTTCTTC.

The CDR3 DNA follows: TGCGCCAGCAGTCGCCCCAATCCAGGGGGCGCATGTGGCTACACCTTC. Encoded protein: CASSRPNPGGACGYTF. The chain joins TRBV23-1 to TRBJ1-2, with 8 bases that match TRBD1. TRBV23-1 is noted as an ORF with a role that remains uncertain. CDR3 length: 16 residues. V lost 4 bases to trimming and J lost 7 bases; unmatched junction nucleotides: 14.

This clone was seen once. The CDR3 sequence: CATSLQDTANVLTF. DNA for the CDR3: TGTGCCACCTCCCTACAGGACACGGCCAACGTCCTGACTTTC. The chain uses TRBV7-9 and TRBJ2-6, with D perhaps matching TRBD1 (5 bases). The germline CDR1 and CDR2 sequences are SEHNR and FQNEAQ (reference sequence). CDR3 length equals 14 residues. Trimming removed 10 bases at V and 6 bases at J, with 16 bases between.

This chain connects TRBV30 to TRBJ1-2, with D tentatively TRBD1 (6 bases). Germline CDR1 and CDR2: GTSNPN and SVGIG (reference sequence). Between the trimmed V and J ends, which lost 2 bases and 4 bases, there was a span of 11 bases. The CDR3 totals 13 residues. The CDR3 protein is CAWSPQQGYGYTF. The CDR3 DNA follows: TGTGCCTGGAGTCCCCAACAGGGCTATGGCTACACCTTC.

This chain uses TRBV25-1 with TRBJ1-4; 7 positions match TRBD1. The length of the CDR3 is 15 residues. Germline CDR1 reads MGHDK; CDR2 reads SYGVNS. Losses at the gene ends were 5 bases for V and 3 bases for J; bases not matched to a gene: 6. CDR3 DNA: TGTGCCAGCAGTAAAGGGGACAGACCTAATGAAAAACTGTTTTTT. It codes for CASSKGDRPNEKLFF.

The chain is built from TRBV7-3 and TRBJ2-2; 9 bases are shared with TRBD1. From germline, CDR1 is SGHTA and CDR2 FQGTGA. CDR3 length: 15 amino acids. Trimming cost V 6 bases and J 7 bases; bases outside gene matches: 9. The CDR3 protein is CASSPGTGSIGELFF. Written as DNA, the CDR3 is TGTGCCAGCAGTCCGGGGACAGGGTCAATCGGGGAGCTGTTTTTT.

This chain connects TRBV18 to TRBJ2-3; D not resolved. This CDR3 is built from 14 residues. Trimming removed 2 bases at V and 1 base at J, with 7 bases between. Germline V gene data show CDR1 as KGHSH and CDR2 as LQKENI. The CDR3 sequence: CASSPTERTDTQYF. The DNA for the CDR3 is TGTGCCAGCTCACCAACAGAACGCACAGATACGCAGTATTTT.

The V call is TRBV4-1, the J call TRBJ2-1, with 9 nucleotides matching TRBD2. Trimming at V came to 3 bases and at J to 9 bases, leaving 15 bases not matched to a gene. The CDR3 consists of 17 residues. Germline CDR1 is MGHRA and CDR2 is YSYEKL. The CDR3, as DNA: TGCGCCAGCAGCCAGGCCTTCCTGGCGGGGGGGCTTAGTGAGCAGTTCTTC. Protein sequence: CASSQAFLAGGLSEQFF.

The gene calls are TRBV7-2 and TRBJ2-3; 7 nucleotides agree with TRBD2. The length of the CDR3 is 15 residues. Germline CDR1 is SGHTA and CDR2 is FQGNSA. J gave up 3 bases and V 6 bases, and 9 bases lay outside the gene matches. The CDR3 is CASSQAGWGTDTQYF. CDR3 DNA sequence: TGTGCCAGCAGTCAAGCGGGATGGGGTACAGATACGCAGTATTTT.

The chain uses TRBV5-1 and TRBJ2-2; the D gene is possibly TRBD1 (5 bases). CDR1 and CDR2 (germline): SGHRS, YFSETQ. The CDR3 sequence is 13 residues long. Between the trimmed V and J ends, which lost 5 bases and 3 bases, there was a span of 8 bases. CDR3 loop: CASSDRYTGELFF. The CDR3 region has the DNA TGCGCCAGCAGTGACAGATACACCGGGGAGCTGTTTTTT.

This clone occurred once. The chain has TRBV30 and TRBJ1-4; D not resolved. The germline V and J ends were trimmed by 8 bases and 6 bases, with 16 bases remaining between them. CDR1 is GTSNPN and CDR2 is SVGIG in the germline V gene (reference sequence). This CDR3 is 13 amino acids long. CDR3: CAGKSENHEKLFF. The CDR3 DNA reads TGTGCCGGGAAATCGGAGAATCATGAAAAACTGTTTTTT.

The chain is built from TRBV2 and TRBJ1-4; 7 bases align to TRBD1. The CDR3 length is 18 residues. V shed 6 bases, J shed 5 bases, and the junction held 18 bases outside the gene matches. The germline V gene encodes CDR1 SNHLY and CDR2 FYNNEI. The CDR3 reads CASSTLDPGQSVNEKLFF. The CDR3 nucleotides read TGTGCCAGCAGCACCCTAGACCCGGGACAGAGCGTCAATGAAAAACTGTTTTTT.

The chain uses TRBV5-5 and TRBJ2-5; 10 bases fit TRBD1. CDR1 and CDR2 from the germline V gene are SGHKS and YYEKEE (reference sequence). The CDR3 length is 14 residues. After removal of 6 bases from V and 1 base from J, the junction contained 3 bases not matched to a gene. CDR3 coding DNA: TGTGCCAGCAACCGGGACAGGGGCCAAGAGACCCAGTACTTC. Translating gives CASNRDRGQETQYF.

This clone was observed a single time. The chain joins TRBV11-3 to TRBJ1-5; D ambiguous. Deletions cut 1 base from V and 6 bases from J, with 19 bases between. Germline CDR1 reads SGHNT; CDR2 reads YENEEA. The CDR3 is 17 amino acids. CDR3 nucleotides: TGTGCCAGCAGCTTAGGAAGGAGACGGCGGGTGTGTCAGCCCCAGCATTTT. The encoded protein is CASSLGRRRRVCQPQHF.

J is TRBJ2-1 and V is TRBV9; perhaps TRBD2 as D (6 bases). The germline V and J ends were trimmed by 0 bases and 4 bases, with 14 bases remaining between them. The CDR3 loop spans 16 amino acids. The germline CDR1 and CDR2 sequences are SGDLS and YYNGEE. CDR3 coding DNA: TGTGCCAGCAGCGTAGCAGCGAGCGGGCCATACAATGAGCAGTTCTTC. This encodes CASSVAASGPYNEQFF.

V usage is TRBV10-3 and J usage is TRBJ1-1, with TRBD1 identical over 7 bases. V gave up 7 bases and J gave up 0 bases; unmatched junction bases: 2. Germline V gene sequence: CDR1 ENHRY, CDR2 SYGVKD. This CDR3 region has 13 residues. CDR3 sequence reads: CAITGQMNTEAFF. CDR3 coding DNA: TGTGCCATCACGGGACAGATGAACACTGAAGCTTTCTTT.

DNA of the CDR3: TGTGCCAGCTCTCCCGAGACGAACACCGGGGAGCTGTTTTTT. Translation: CASSPETNTGELFF. This sequence joins TRBV18 and TRBJ2-2; D ambiguous. CDR1 and CDR2 from the germline V gene are KGHSH and LQKENI. The CDR3 has 14 amino acids. Trimming cost V 6 bases and J 0 bases, with 8 bases left between them.

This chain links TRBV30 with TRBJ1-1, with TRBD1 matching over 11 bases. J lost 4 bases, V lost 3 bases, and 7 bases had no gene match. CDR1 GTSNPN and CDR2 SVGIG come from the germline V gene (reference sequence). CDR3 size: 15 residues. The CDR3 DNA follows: TGTGCCTGGAGACGGACAGGGGGCGCGAGCACTGAAGCTTTCTTT. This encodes CAWRRTGGASTEAFF.

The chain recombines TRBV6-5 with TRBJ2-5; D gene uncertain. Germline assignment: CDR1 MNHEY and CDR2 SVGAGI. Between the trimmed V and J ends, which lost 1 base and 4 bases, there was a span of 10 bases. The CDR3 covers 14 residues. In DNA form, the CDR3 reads TGTGCCAGCAGTTACTTGGTACAGAGAGAGACCCAGTACTTC. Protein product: CASSYLVQRETQYF.

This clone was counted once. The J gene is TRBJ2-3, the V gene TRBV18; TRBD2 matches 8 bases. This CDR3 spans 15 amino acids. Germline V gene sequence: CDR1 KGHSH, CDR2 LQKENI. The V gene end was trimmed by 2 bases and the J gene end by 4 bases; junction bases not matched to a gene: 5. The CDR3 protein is CASSPRSGSADTQYF. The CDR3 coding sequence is TGTGCCAGCTCACCAAGAAGCGGGAGTGCAGATACGCAGTATTTT. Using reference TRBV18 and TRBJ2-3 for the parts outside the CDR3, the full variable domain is NAGVMQNPRHLVRRRGQEARLRCSPMKGHSHVYWYRQLPEEGLKFMVYLQKENIIDESGMPKERFSAEFPKEGPSILRIQQVVRGDSAAYFCASSPRSGSADTQYFGPGTRLTVL.

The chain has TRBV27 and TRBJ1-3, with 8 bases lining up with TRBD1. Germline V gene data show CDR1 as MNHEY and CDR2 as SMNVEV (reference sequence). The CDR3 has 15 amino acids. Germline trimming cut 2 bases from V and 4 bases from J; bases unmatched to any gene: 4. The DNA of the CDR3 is TGTGCCAGCAGTTTAGGACAGGGCCTCGGAAACACCATATATTTT. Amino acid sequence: CASSLGQGLGNTIYF.

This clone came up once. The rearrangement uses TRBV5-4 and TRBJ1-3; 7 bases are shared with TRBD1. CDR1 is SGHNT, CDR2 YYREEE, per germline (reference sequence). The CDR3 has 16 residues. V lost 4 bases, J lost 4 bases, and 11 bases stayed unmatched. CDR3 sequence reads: CASSPSETGLGNTIYF. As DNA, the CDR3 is TGTGCCAGCAGCCCCTCCGAGACAGGGCTCGGAAACACCATATATTTT.